This is a list of T cell receptor beta chains from one sample in a study of blood T cell repertoires in COVID-19. Only in-frame clones appear in the TCRdb table, and some are missing; sequencing was by immunoSEQ multiplex PCR. The sample includes about 200,000 clones, 80% to 90% of them seen just once. The sample consisted of peripheral blood. These receptors were obtained from a woman of 80 years or more with acute or convalescent COVID-19. The CDR3 runs from the conserved cysteine through the conserved F or W. Each record gives: CDR3 protein, CDR3 DNA, D gene, V gene, J gene, clone size. The D gene is left open where the match is weak. Size values are once, few and many counts, or a class for expanded clones, and some rows have none.

CSVAIGGNQPQHF	TGCAGCGTTGCTATCGGGGGGAATCAGCCCCAGCATTTT	NA	TRBV29-1	TRBJ1-5	NA
CASYEQSGYAF	TGTGCCAGCTACGAACAGAGCGGCTACGCCTTC	NA	TRBV27	TRBJ1-2	NA
CATSRGQRETQYF	TGTGCCACCAGCAGAGGACAAAGGGAGACCCAGTACTTC	NA	TRBV15	TRBJ2-5	NA
CASSLGGGRESNQPQHF	TGTGCCAGCAGCTTAGGAGGGGGCAGAGAATCGAATCAGCCCCAGCATTTT	TRBD1	TRBV7-9	TRBJ1-5	NA
CASSRVTGGNTGELFF	TGTGCCAGCAGTCGAGTCACAGGGGGGAACACCGGGGAGCTGTTTTTT	TRBD1	TRBV28	TRBJ2-2	NA
CASSLATSGSGGEQFF	TGCGCCAGCAGCTTGGCGACTAGCGGGTCGGGGGGGGAGCAGTTCTTC	TRBD2	TRBV5-1	TRBJ2-1	NA
CASSSAAGARNTIYF	TGTGCCAGCAGCTCCGCCGCGGGGGCGAGAAACACCATATATTTT	NA	TRBV5-6	TRBJ1-3	NA
CASWSGGLHEKLFF	TGCGCCAGCTGGTCGGGGGGGCTTCATGAAAAACTGTTTTTT	NA	TRBV5-1	TRBJ1-4	NA
CASRTSDIPNQPQHF	TGTGCCAGCAGGACCTCGGACATCCCCAATCAGCCCCAGCATTTT	NA	TRBV2	TRBJ1-5	NA
CAWSDTGKTYGYTF	TGTGCCTGGAGTGATACAGGGAAGACCTATGGCTACACCTTC	NA	TRBV30	TRBJ1-2	NA
CASSLSSGREQYF	TGTGCCAGCAGCTTGTCAAGCGGGAGGGAGCAGTACTTC	TRBD2	TRBV5-6	TRBJ2-7	NA
CASSSTGGGPDEQFF	TGTGCCAGCAGCTCGACCGGGGGGGGCCCTGATGAGCAGTTCTTC	TRBD2	TRBV7-3	TRBJ2-1	NA
CASSASSLDNSPLHF	TGTGCCAGCAGTGCCTCCAGTCTCGATAATTCACCCCTCCACTTT	NA	TRBV27	TRBJ1-6	NA
CASSYGIDSSSYNEQFF	TGTGCCAGCAGTTACGGGATCGACAGTAGCTCCTACAATGAGCAGTTCTTC	NA	TRBV6-2/TRBV6-3	TRBJ2-1	once
CASRPGQVSNQPQHF	TGTGCCAGCCGCCCAGGGCAGGTCAGCAATCAGCCCCAGCATTTT	NA	TRBV27	TRBJ1-5	NA
CSVERDRGPKGELFF	TGCAGCGTTGAAAGGGACAGGGGGCCTAAGGGGGAGCTGTTTTTT	TRBD1	TRBV29-1	TRBJ2-2	NA
CATSRDNTGYGYTF	TGTGCCACCAGCAGAGATAACACAGGGTATGGCTACACCTTC	NA	TRBV15	TRBJ1-2	NA
CASSYAGLAPNEQYF	TGTGCCAGCAGTTACGCGGGACTAGCGCCCAACGAGCAGTACTTC	TRBD2	TRBV6-5	TRBJ2-7	NA
CASSGGVHDYEQYF	TGTGCCAGCAGTGGGGGGGTACATGACTACGAGCAGTACTTC	NA	TRBV2	TRBJ2-7	NA
CASSDPRDSSTNEKLFF	TGCGCCAGCAGTGATCCCCGGGACAGCTCAACTAATGAAAAACTGTTTTTT	TRBD1	TRBV10-2	TRBJ1-4	NA
CASSLGGPQDNSPLHF	TGTGCCAGCAGCTTAGGGGGGCCTCAAGATAATTCACCCCTCCACTTT	NA	TRBV7-9	TRBJ1-6	NA
CAISESVSGQGGTEAFF	TGTGCCATCAGTGAGTCGGTCTCAGGACAGGGGGGAACTGAAGCTTTCTTT	TRBD1	TRBV10-3	TRBJ1-1	once
CASSPSREQFF	TGTGCCAGCTCCCCCTCCAGGGAGCAGTTCTTC	NA	TRBV18	TRBJ2-1	NA
CAISDRESGYTF	TGTGCCATCAGTGACAGGGAATCTGGCTACACCTTC	NA	TRBV10-3	TRBJ1-2	NA
CASSLSGNTIYF	TGTGCCAGCAGCCTCTCTGGAAACACCATATATTTT	NA	TRBV7-9	TRBJ1-3	once
CASSVGDRGFEAFF	TGTGCCAGTAGCGTTGGGGACAGGGGTTTTGAAGCTTTCTTT	TRBD1	TRBV19	TRBJ1-1	NA
CATSVQGGETQYF	TGTGCCACCAGTGTTCAGGGAGGAGAGACCCAGTACTTC	NA	TRBV24-1	TRBJ2-5	NA
CATSRQGASDGQYF	TGTGCCACCAGCCGGCAGGGGGCCTCTGATGGGCAGTACTTC	TRBD1	TRBV24-1	TRBJ2-7	NA
CASSLTGDGTEAFF	TGTGCCAGCAGTTTGACAGGGGATGGTACTGAAGCTTTCTTT	TRBD1	TRBV6-6	TRBJ1-1	NA
CSVLLTSGGPNTGELFF	TGCAGCGTCCTCTTGACTAGCGGGGGCCCGAACACCGGGGAGCTGTTTTTT	TRBD2	TRBV29-1	TRBJ2-2	once
CASSIGEGSQYF	TGTGCCAGTAGTATAGGGGAGGGTTCGCAGTATTTT	TRBD2	TRBV19	TRBJ2-3	NA
CASSRGDTQYF	TGTGCCAGCTCACGAGGAGATACGCAGTATTTT	NA	TRBV18	TRBJ2-3	NA
CASSQRTGDGYTF	TGCGCCAGCAGCCAGCGGACAGGGGATGGCTACACCTTC	TRBD1	TRBV4-1	TRBJ1-2	NA
CASSPETGTMFRAFF	TGCGCCAGCAGCCCGGAGACCGGGACTATGTTCCGGGCTTTCTTT	NA	TRBV4-1	TRBJ1-1	NA
CASSLRGYNEQFF	TGTGCCAGCAGTTTACGGGGCTACAATGAGCAGTTCTTC	NA	TRBV12-3/TRBV12-4	TRBJ2-1	NA
CASCGLAGVCEQYF	TGTGCCAGCTGCGGACTAGCGGGAGTCTGCGAGCAGTACTTC	TRBD2	TRBV27	TRBJ2-7	NA
CASSPDIDSYEQYF	TGTGCCAGCTCACCCGATATCGACAGCTACGAGCAGTACTTC	NA	TRBV18	TRBJ2-7	NA
CASSGDTNTGELFF	TGTGCCAGTTCAGGGGACACTAACACCGGGGAGCTGTTTTTT	NA	TRBV5-4	TRBJ2-2	NA
CASSARGAGANVLTF	TGTGCCAGCAGTGCCAGGGGTGCTGGGGCCAACGTCCTGACTTTC	NA	TRBV2	TRBJ2-6	once
CASSSYHTGNTGELFF	TGTGCCAGCAGCTCGTACCATACAGGGAACACCGGGGAGCTGTTTTTT	NA	TRBV5-6	TRBJ2-2	NA
CASSLRDRVFLEQYF	TGTGCCAGCAGCTTAAGGGACAGGGTCTTCCTCGAGCAGTACTTC	TRBD1	TRBV5-6	TRBJ2-7	NA
CASSKVWLGIPGQGLETQYF	TGTGCCAGCAGCAAAGTCTGGCTTGGAATCCCGGGACAGGGCTTGGAGACCCAGTACTTC	NA	TRBV21-1	TRBJ2-5	NA
CATSRDPTEGAGELFF	TGTGCCACCAGCAGAGATCCGACAGAGGGGGCCGGGGAGCTGTTTTTT	NA	TRBV15	TRBJ2-2	few
CASSGPGQGGLWGFEQYF	TGTGCCAGCAGTGGTCCGGGACAGGGAGGTCTCTGGGGATTCGAGCAGTACTTC	TRBD1	TRBV28	TRBJ2-7	NA